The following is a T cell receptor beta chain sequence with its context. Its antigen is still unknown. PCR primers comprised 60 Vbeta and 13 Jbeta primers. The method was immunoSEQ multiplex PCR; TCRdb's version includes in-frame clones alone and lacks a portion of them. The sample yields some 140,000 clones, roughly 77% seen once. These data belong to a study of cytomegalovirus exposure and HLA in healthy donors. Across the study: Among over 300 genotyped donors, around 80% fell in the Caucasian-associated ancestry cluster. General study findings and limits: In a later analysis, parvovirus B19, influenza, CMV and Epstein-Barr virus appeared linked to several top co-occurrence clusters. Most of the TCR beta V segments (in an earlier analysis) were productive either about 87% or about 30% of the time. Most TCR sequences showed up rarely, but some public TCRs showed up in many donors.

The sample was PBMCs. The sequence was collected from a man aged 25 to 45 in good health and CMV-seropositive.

CDR3 in amino acids: CAWDTGTGSGNTIYF. The CDR3 DNA follows: TGTGCCTGGGATACAGGGACCGGCTCTGGAAACACCATATATTTT. The gene calls are TRBV30 and TRBJ1-3; D possibly corresponds to TRBD1 (6 bases). Trimming took off 5 bases at V and 0 bases at J, with 14 bases between the two ends. The CDR3 covers 15 residues. Germline CDR1 is GTSNPN and CDR2 is SVGIG (reference sequence).